This T cell receptor beta chain was obtained from a study of CD8 T cells in Susac syndrome. From blood CD8+ and CD4+ T cells, TCR beta sequences were generated. Through negative isolation, CD4+ and CD8+ T cells were obtained, while TEMRA cells were enriched using FACS. On this clonotype: The antigen remains unidentified.

An input of 0.5 to 1 ug of RNA was subjected to reverse transcription using random hexamers. TCR beta CDR3 was amplified by immunoSEQ multiplex PCR. This amplification extended across 54 Vbeta and 13 Jbeta segments. Using its own MiXCR run on the immunoSEQ multiplex PCR reads, TCRdb lists one record per CDR3 protein. This table has 150,000 to 200,000 distinct CDR3 sequences, 80% to 95% appearing once. Findings of the study overall: An acknowledgment was made by the study that its TCR sequencing and HLA analysis involved relatively few individuals.

The CDR3 is 17 residues long. Germline V gene sequence: CDR1 MNHNS, CDR2 SASEGT. Trimming pared 4 bases from V and 0 bases from J, leaving 13 bases between. The receptor was derived from a human donor in good health. Sequencing input: CD4+ T cells from PBMCs. The rearrangement joins TRBV6-1 to TRBJ1-6; no reliable D call. CDR3 in DNA: TGTGCCAGCAGTGCCGTTGGGTTCAGCTCCTATAATTCACCCCTCCACTTT. This translates into CASSAVGFSSYNSPLHF.